A single sample is the source of the 16 T cell receptor beta chains below, sequenced in a study of blood T cells in healthy people across ages. A second 7 to 11 cycle PCR used barcoded and J-beta primers. MiXCR was run by TCRdb on the 5' RACE reads, yielding one entry per CDR3 protein. The top ten clones hold over 6.5% of a sample with 1,500,000 or so distinct CDR3 sequences, approximately 59% of them seen once. The sample comprised blood. The receptor source for this set is a man aged 18 to 30 in good health.

This rearrangement joins TRBV5-5 to TRBJ2-1, with 7 bases aligning to TRBD2. The J call may be in error: the DNA end matches TRBJ2-7 better. The germline V gene encodes CDR1 SGHKS and CDR2 YYEKEE (reference sequence). This CDR3 has 15 residues. This CDR3 is CASSPGLQTYNEQYF. In DNA, the CDR3 is TGTGCCAGCAGCCCGGGACTACAAACCTACAATGAGCAGTACTTC.

Here the CDR3 DNA reads TGTGCCAGCAGTTTACTCGGGACTAACCTCCAAGAGACCCAGTACTTC. This gives the protein CASSLLGTNLQETQYF. The chain recombines TRBV28 with TRBJ2-5; 7 bases fit TRBD2. CDR1 is MDHEN, CDR2 SYDVKM, per germline. There are 16 residues in the CDR3. After removal of 2 bases from V and 1 base from J, the junction contained 7 bases not matched to a gene. Drawing the rest from reference TRBV28 and TRBJ2-5, the complete variable domain is DVKVTQSSRYLVKRTGEKVFLECVQDMDHENMFWYRQDPGLGLRLIYFSYDVKMKEKGDIPEGYSVSREKKERFSLILESASTNQTSMYLCASSLLGTNLQETQYFGPGTRLLVL.

The V gene is TRBV27, the J gene TRBJ2-7; D might be TRBD2 (5 bases). The CDR3 is 15 amino acids. The germline CDR1 and CDR2 sequences are MNHEY and SMNVEV (reference sequence). With 6 bases removed from V and 0 bases from J, the gap between germline ends came to 15 bases. CDR3 in DNA: TGTGCCAGCAGCCCGGACTTACTCAACTCCTACGAGCAGTACTTC. It yields the protein CASSPDLLNSYEQYF.

J is TRBJ1-1 and V is TRBV15, with D perhaps TRBD1 (5 bases). CDR3 length equals 13 residues. Germline lookup yields CDR1 LNHNV and CDR2 YYDKDF (reference sequence). Trimming shortened V by 4 bases and J by 5 bases, and 11 bases separated the two germline ends. CDR3 DNA sequence: TGTGCCACCAGCAAGTGGGGGTTGACTGAAGCTTTCTTT. Protein: CATSKWGLTEAFF.

This clonotype was counted once. V gene TRBV4-3 combines with J gene TRBJ2-7, with D tentatively TRBD2 (6 bases). TRBJ2-5 explains the end of the DNA better; the J call may be wrong. The CDR3 is 15 residues long. Germline lookup yields CDR1 LGHNA and CDR2 YSLEER. The CDR3 spells CASSQTTRFGETQYF. The CDR3, as DNA: TGCGCCAGCAGCCAGACGACTAGATTCGGTGAGACCCAGTACTTC.

The DNA for the CDR3 is TGTGCCAGCAGTTGGACCCGGACTAGCTCCGCCGAGCAGTACTTC. Amino acid sequence: CASSWTRTSSAEQYF. The chain has TRBV6-5 and TRBJ2-7; 8 bases are shared with TRBD2. With V trimmed by 4 bases and J by 6 bases, 11 bases remained unmatched. Germline CDR1 MNHEY, CDR2 SVGAGI. This CDR3 is 15 amino acids long.

This clonotype was seen only once. Germline is not matched at one junction end, which may reflect a read error. This chain joins TRBV4-1 and TRBJ2-7; 7 nucleotides match TRBD1. The CDR3 has 15 residues. Germline V gene lookup returns CDR1 MGHRA and CDR2 YSYEKL. CDR3 DNA: TGCGCCGGCAGCCAAGCCAGGGGGATCTCCTACGAGCAGTACTTC. It is translated as CAGSQARGISYEQYF.

This clonotype turned up a few times. The rearrangement links TRBV2 to TRBJ2-1; 7 nucleotides agree with TRBD2. V gave up 4 bases and J gave up 7 bases; unmatched junction bases: 7. Germline lookup yields CDR1 SNHLY and CDR2 FYNNEI. The CDR3 loop spans 14 amino acids. The CDR3 coding sequence is TGTGCCAGCAGTGTCAGGCGGGAGAAAAATGAGCAGTTCTTC. This codes for CASSVRREKNEQFF.

This clonotype was seen only a few times. This chain connects TRBV29-1 to TRBJ2-7; tentatively, D is TRBD2 (7 bases). The germline V gene has CDR1 SQVTM and CDR2 ANQGSEA. V dropped 0 bases and J dropped 5 bases, with 29 bases sitting between them. The CDR3 has 19 residues. As DNA, the CDR3 is TGCAGCGTTGAAGATCTATCAGGGGCCGGCGCGGGAGTTAAAAACGAGCAGTACTTC. This codes for CSVEDLSGAGAGVKNEQYF.

The chain has TRBV10-3 and TRBJ2-7, with 10 bases fitting TRBD2. The CDR3 sequence is 15 residues long. J was trimmed by 0 bases and V by 6 bases; bases with no gene match: 5. Germline values: CDR1 ENHRY, CDR2 SYGVKD. CDR3 sequence reads: CAISDPSGSSYEQYF. In DNA, the CDR3 is TGTGCCATCAGCGACCCTAGCGGGAGCTCCTACGAGCAGTACTTC.

This clonotype was picked up a small number of times. V usage is TRBV6-2 or TRBV6-3 and J usage is TRBJ2-7, with D maybe TRBD1 (5 bases). The CDR3 covers 13 residues. The V end was cut by 6 bases, the J end by 5 bases, with 14 bases between. CDR1 is MNHEY and CDR2 is SVGEGT in the germline V gene. DNA of the CDR3: TGTGCCAGCAGCATCGACAGCCAACACGAGCAGTACTTC. Translation gives CASSIDSQHEQYF.

The chain employs TRBV7-9 and TRBJ2-1; D unclear. Trimming pared 1 base from V and 8 bases from J, leaving 18 bases between. In germline, CDR1 is SEHNR, CDR2 FQNEAQ (reference sequence). CDR3 length: 16 amino acids. CDR3 sequence (DNA): TGTGCCAGCAGCTTAGTTGTAGGACCCCCTGGGGATGAGCAGTTCTTC. It specifies CASSLVVGPPGDEQFF.

This clonotype was counted only a few times. The rearrangement joins TRBV20-1 to TRBJ2-1; the D gene is possibly TRBD2 (5 bases). This CDR3 contains 11 residues. Trimming cost V 1 base and J 10 bases, with 8 bases left between them. The V gene's germline CDR1 is DFQATT and CDR2 SNEGSKA (reference sequence). Here the CDR3 reads CSARGTYEQFF. CDR3 sequence (DNA): TGCAGTGCTAGAGGGACTTACGAGCAGTTCTTC.

The chain recombines TRBV29-1 with TRBJ2-7, with D hard to call. Trimming stripped 3 bases from V and 2 bases from J, with 11 bases between. This CDR3 has 13 amino acids. Germline CDR1 and CDR2: SQVTM and ANQGSEA. The CDR3 sequence: CSVEDSSAYEQYF. CDR3 nucleotide sequence: TGCAGCGTTGAGGATTCGTCTGCCTACGAGCAGTACTTC.

V is TRBV4-3 and J is TRBJ1-6; the D is unclear. V was clipped by 1 base and J by 7 bases, with 14 bases between them. The CDR3 consists of 16 residues. Germline V CDR1 and CDR2: LGHNA, YSLEER. CDR3 sequence (DNA): TGCGCCAGCAGCCAAGTTGCCGGATTAGAGAATTCACCCCTCCACTTT. Protein product: CASSQVAGLENSPLHF.

This rearrangement joins TRBV7-6 to TRBJ2-3; D is perhaps TRBD2 (5 bases). This CDR3 is built from 13 residues. V lost 4 bases and J 5 bases, leaving 10 bases between the germline ends. Germline V gives CDR1 SGHVS, CDR2 FNYEAQ. As DNA, the CDR3 is TGTGCCAGCAGCTCGGACTGGATAGATACGCAGTATTTT. The encoded protein is CASSSDWIDTQYF. The full variable domain, completed using reference TRBV7-6 and TRBJ2-3, is GAGVSQSPRYKVTKRGQDVALRCDPISGHVSLYWYRQALGQGPEFLTYFNYEAQQDKSGLPNDRFSAERPEGSISTLTIQRTEQRDSAMYRCASSSDWIDTQYFGPGTRLTVL.